This is a list of T cell receptor beta chains from one sample in a study of shared clonotypes between healthy human individuals. Clones were read by immunoSEQ multiplex PCR, and TCRdb kept only the in-frame ones, dropping some. Of about 820,000 clones in the sample, 92% were seen once. The sequenced sample was naive CD8+ T cells sorted from blood. The source is a man aged 25 to 45 in good health. The CDR3 runs from the conserved cysteine through the conserved F or W. D genes are given only for firm matches. For some rows the clone size is stated as once, few or many, or as a class when expanded; others skip it.

abundance | d_gene | j_gene | v_gene | CDR3nt | CDR3aa
- | - | TRBJ2-1 | TRBV5-8 | TGTGCCAGCAGCTTGGCGGGTAACAGGGTCAATGAGCAGTTCTTC | CASSLAGNRVNEQFF
once | - | TRBJ2-6 | TRBV7-8 | TGTGCCAGCAGCTTAGGTAGTCCTGGGGCCAACGTCCTGACTTTC | CASSLGSPGANVLTF
- | - | TRBJ1-1 | TRBV5-5 | TGTGCCAGCAGCCCGCCCCTCGGGAACACTGAAGCTTTCTTT | CASSPPLGNTEAFF
- | - | TRBJ2-3 | TRBV21-1 | TGTGCCAGCAGCAGCCGACAGGGAAGGTTTGCAGATACGCAGTATTTT | CASSSRQGRFADTQYF
- | - | TRBJ1-1 | TRBV7-9 | TGTGCCAGCAGCTACTCAGAGAACACTGAAGCTTTCTTT | CASSYSENTEAFF
- | - | TRBJ2-7 | TRBV29-1 | TGCAGCGTTGCTTCAGGGGAAAGCTACGAGCAGTACTTC | CSVASGESYEQYF
- | TRBD1 | TRBJ1-5 | TRBV2 | TGTGCCAGCAGTGTTGGAGTCGGGACAGTCAGCAATCAGCCCCAGCATTTT | CASSVGVGTVSNQPQHF
once | - | TRBJ1-1 | TRBV2 | TGTGCCAGCAGTGGGTCCGTTACTGAAGCTTTCTTT | CASSGSVTEAFF
- | TRBD2 | TRBJ2-1 | TRBV7-9 | TGTGCCAGCAGCTTACCCTCACTAGCGGGAGGACACAATGAGCAGTTCTTC | CASSLPSLAGGHNEQFF
- | - | TRBJ2-2 | TRBV9 | TGTGCCAGCAGCGTAGGTTCCGGGGAGCTGTTTTTT | CASSVGSGELFF
- | - | TRBJ1-2 | TRBV4-1 | TGCGCCAGCAGCCAAATACAAACGCCGGGACACTGGGCCGACTATGGCTACACCTTC | CASSQIQTPGHWADYGYTF
- | - | TRBJ2-7 | TRBV5-1 | TGCGCCAGCAGCTTGGAATCCCCGAGAATGCAGTACTTC | CASSLESPRMQYF
- | - | TRBJ2-7 | TRBV9 | TGTGCCAGCAGCGTAGGGGCAGGGCGCGACGAGCAGTACTTC | CASSVGAGRDEQYF
- | - | TRBJ2-7 | TRBV27 | TGTGCCAGCAGTTTATCGCGTTCCTACGAGCAGTACTTC | CASSLSRSYEQYF
- | TRBD2 | TRBJ2-3 | TRBV27 | TGTGCCAGCAGTTCCTCTAGCGGGCTAAATACGCAGTATTTT | CASSSSSGLNTQYF
- | - | TRBJ2-1 | TRBV7-9 | TGTGCCAGCAGCTTAGAAGCTAATTACAATGAGCAGTTCTTC | CASSLEANYNEQFF
- | - | TRBJ2-3 | TRBV4-3 | TGCGCCAGCAGCCTCGGGAGAACAGATACGCAGTATTTT | CASSLGRTDTQYF
once | - | TRBJ2-7 | TRBV5-6 | TGTGCCAGCAGCTTAGGGAGCTCCTACGAGCAGTACTTC | CASSLGSSYEQYF